This T cell receptor (beta chain) comes out of a study of T cell repertoires in cytomegalovirus infection. The overall study: CMV infection plus the matching HLA type was flagged by public TCR beta signatures.

TCRdb reprocessed the reads via MiXCR and lists one record per CDR3 protein. The sample lists tens of thousands of distinct CDR3 sequences, under 25% occurring once. Concerning this clonotype: Its target is unknown.

The CDR3 runs to 18 residues. Germline V CDR1 and CDR2: MGHRA, YSYEKL. Losses at the gene ends were 1 base for V and 2 bases for J; bases not matched to a gene: 11. The sequence derives from a human donor in good health (CMV status not recorded). Some clones in this sample may be carry-over from other donors' samples. The rearrangement links TRBV4-1 to TRBJ2-1, with 7 bases matching TRBD2. The sample in question was CD8+ T cells from cultured PBMCs, obtained from culture after CMV antigen stimulation. CDR3 amino acids: CASSQGEGGPLTYNEQFF. The CDR3 nucleotides are TGCGCCAGCAGCCAAGGGGAGGGAGGGCCTCTGACCTACAATGAGCAGTTCTTC.